The sequence of this TCR beta chain was determined in a study of OX40 agonist ivuxolimab in advanced cancers. Overall study context: Patients achieving partial responses numbered three: one hepatocellular carcinoma case and two cutaneous melanoma cases. Whole-study results and caveats: In the 0.1-3.0 mg/kg groups, partial responders showed among the lowest expansion.

Note on this clone: Its antigen is as yet unknown.

The repertoire was sequenced with immunoSEQ multiplex PCR; TCRdb's copy has only in-frame clones and lacks some. The sample lists tens of thousands of clones, around 90% occurring once. The germline gives CDR1 MNHNS, CDR2 SASEGT. The V and J ends lost 6 bases and 3 bases respectively, with 11 bases between them. This CDR3 has 13 amino acids. The rearrangement links TRBV6-1 to TRBJ1-2, with D possibly TRBD1 on 5 matching bases. This sequence originates from an adult with an advanced solid tumor such as melanoma, head and neck, liver or kidney cancer. Specimen: CD4+ or CD8+ T cells sorted from blood, collected in a trial of the OX40 agonist ivuxolimab. CDR3: CASRKDTDYGYTF. Written as DNA, the CDR3 is TGTGCCAGCAGAAAGGACACCGACTATGGCTACACCTTC.